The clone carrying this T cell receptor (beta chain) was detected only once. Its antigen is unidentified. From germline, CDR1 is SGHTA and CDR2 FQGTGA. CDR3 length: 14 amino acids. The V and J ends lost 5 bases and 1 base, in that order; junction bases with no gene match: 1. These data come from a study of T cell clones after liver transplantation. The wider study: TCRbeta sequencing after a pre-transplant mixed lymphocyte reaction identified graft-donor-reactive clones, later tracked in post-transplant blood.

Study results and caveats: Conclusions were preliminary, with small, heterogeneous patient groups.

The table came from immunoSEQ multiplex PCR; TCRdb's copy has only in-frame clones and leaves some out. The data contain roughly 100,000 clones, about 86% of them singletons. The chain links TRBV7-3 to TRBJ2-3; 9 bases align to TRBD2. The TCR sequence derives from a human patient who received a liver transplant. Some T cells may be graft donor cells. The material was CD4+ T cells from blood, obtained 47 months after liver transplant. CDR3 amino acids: CASSIAGGTDTQYF. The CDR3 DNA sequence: TGTGCCAGCAGCATAGCGGGGGGCACAGATACGCAGTATTTT.